Listed below are T cell receptor beta chains from one sample, sequenced in a study of memory CD4+ T cells and cytomegalovirus serostatus. Method: immunoSEQ multiplex PCR; TCRdb's copy keeps in-frame clones and lacks some. The sample records approximately 61,000 clones, 80% to 85% being singletons. The sample taken for sequencing was memory CD4+ T cells from blood. These receptors all come from an adult in good health and CMV-seronegative. The CDR3 runs from the conserved cysteine through the conserved F or W. Fields, in order: D gene, clone size, J gene, V gene, CDR3 DNA, CDR3 protein. D genes are given only for firm matches. Size is omitted from some rows. Given values are once, few, many or a class for expanded clones.

TRBD2 | NA | TRBJ2-3 | TRBV5-1 | TGCGCCAGCAGCTTGGGGCGACTAGCGCCTAGCACAGATACGCAGTATTTT | CASSLGRLAPSTDTQYF
NA | NA | TRBJ2-5 | TRBV6-1 | TGTGCCAGCAGTGGTGTTGAGGGAAGGAGGGAGACCCAGTACTTC | CASSGVEGRRETQYF
NA | NA | TRBJ2-7 | TRBV2 | TGTGCCAGCGGAAGAAGTCTACAAGAATACGAGCAGTACTTC | CASGRSLQEYEQYF
NA | NA | TRBJ1-4 | TRBV11-3 | TGTGCCAGCAGCACCCACAGAGCAACTAATGAAAAACTGTTTTTT | CASSTHRATNEKLFF
TRBD1 | NA | TRBJ1-4 | TRBV9 | TGTGCCAGCAGCGTGACAGGGGGCGGTCCACAAAAACTGTTTTTT | CASSVTGGGPQKLFF
NA | NA | TRBJ1-6 | TRBV2 | TGTGCCAGCAGCGGGAATAGGTTCTCGTCCTCACCCCTCCACTTT | CASSGNRFSSSPLHF
TRBD2 | NA | TRBJ2-7 | TRBV15 | TGTGCCACCAGCAGAGCGCCACCCTTTGGGAGCGGGGGAATCTACGAGCAGTACTTC | CATSRAPPFGSGGIYEQYF
NA | NA | TRBJ1-5 | TRBV28 | TGTGCCAGCAGTTCCCTACTCCGGGGCAGGGGTAGCAATCAGCCCCAGCATTTT | CASSSLLRGRGSNQPQHF
TRBD2 | NA | TRBJ2-3 | TRBV19 | TGTGCCAGTAAGACTAGCGGGCGCTTGTCGGATACGCAGTATTTT | CASKTSGRLSDTQYF
NA | NA | TRBJ1-2 | TRBV2 | TGTGCCAGCAGCGGGGTCGGGGGGGGAGGCTACACCTTC | CASSGVGGGGYTF
NA | few | TRBJ1-4 | TRBV9 | TGTGCCAGCAGCGTAAACCCAAATGAAAAACTGTTTTTT | CASSVNPNEKLFF
NA | NA | TRBJ2-1 | TRBV7-7 | TGTGCCAGCAGCCGGGACTTCGGGGATGAGCAGTTCTTC | CASSRDFGDEQFF
NA | NA | TRBJ1-1 | TRBV6-5 | TGTGCCAGCAGTTACTCCCGGACCCTGAACACTGAAGCTTTCTTT | CASSYSRTLNTEAFF
NA | NA | TRBJ2-3 | TRBV7-2 | TGTGCCAGCAGCTCTCGCCCGTGGGGGGACACAGATACGCAGTATTTT | CASSSRPWGDTDTQYF
NA | NA | TRBJ2-3 | TRBV27 | TGTGCCAGCCTGGCGGGGAATACAGATACGCAGTATTTT | CASLAGNTDTQYF
NA | NA | TRBJ2-7 | TRBV5-1 | TGCGCCAGCAGCTTGATCCAGGGTGGCACCTACGAGCAGTACTTC | CASSLIQGGTYEQYF
NA | NA | TRBJ2-3 | TRBV7-3 | TGTGCCAGCAGCCAAACGGGACTCAACACAGATACGCAGTATTTT | CASSQTGLNTDTQYF
NA | NA | TRBJ2-3 | TRBV5-4 | TGTGCCAGCAGCTTCGGGCCGGACACAGATACGCAGTATTTT | CASSFGPDTDTQYF
NA | NA | TRBJ2-2 | TRBV18 | TGTGCCAGCTTAACCGCTGGGGGCGGCACCGGGGAGCTGTTTTTT | CASLTAGGGTGELFF
TRBD1 | NA | TRBJ2-7 | TRBV5-6 | TGTGCCAGCAGCTTGGGGACCGGGACAGAAGCTTACGAGCAGTACTTC | CASSLGTGTEAYEQYF
TRBD1 | NA | TRBJ1-2 | TRBV2 | TGTGCCAGCAGCGAAGAGACAGGGACCTATGGCTACACCTTC | CASSEETGTYGYTF
TRBD2 | once | TRBJ2-1 | TRBV7-6 | TGTGCCAGCAGCCCCCAGACTAGCGGGATGGGTGAGCAGTTCTTC | CASSPQTSGMGEQFF
NA | NA | TRBJ1-2 | TRBV28 | TGTGCCAGCAGTTTAGGGGGGATGCATCGAGGCTACACCTTC | CASSLGGMHRGYTF
NA | NA | TRBJ2-7 | TRBV11-2 | TGTGCCAGCACTATGGGGGGGACACGGCTTTACGAGCAGTACTTC | CASTMGGTRLYEQYF
NA | NA | TRBJ2-3 | TRBV7-8 | TGTGCCAGCAGCCAACGGACGGGAGACCTGGGAGCAGGGGGGCAGTATTTT | CASSQRTGDLGAGGQYF
TRBD2 | NA | TRBJ2-5 | TRBV10-3 | TGTGCCATCAGTGAGGCTTCAGGGACTAGCGGACAAGAGACCCAGTACTTC | CAISEASGTSGQETQYF
TRBD2 | NA | TRBJ2-2 | TRBV7-3 | TGTGCCAGCAGCTTCACGGGGGGGAACACCGGGGAGCTGTTTTTT | CASSFTGGNTGELFF
TRBD2 | once | TRBJ2-5 | TRBV9 | TGTGCCAGCAGCGCCGGGACTAGACCAGAGACCCAGTACTTC | CASSAGTRPETQYF
NA | NA | TRBJ1-3 | TRBV7-3 | TGTGCCAGCAGCGAGAGCTCTGGAAACACCATATATTTT | CASSESSGNTIYF
NA | NA | TRBJ2-2 | TRBV11-3 | TGTGCCAGCAGCCAAGGCGGATACACCGGGGAGCTGTTTTTT | CASSQGGYTGELFF
NA | NA | TRBJ1-1 | TRBV14 | TGTGCCAGCAGCCCCCACCAGGTTTCCAGACAGGTTGAAGCTTTCTTT | CASSPHQVSRQVEAFF
TRBD1 | NA | TRBJ2-1 | TRBV10-3 | TGTGCCATCAGTGTGGGGGACAGGGGAATCGACAATGAGCAGTTCTTC | CAISVGDRGIDNEQFF
NA | NA | TRBJ2-1 | TRBV6-1 | TGTGCCAGCAGTGGGCATGGCGGAAATCGTAATGAGCAGTTCTTC | CASSGHGGNRNEQFF
TRBD2 | NA | TRBJ2-5 | TRBV7-2 | TGTGCCAGCAGCCCACCCCGCGCTAGCGGGAGGCAGACCCAGTACTTC | CASSPPRASGRQTQYF
NA | NA | TRBJ2-5 | TRBV5-4 | TGTGCCAGCAGCTTGGACGGGGGTTACCAAGAGACCCAGTACTTC | CASSLDGGYQETQYF
NA | NA | TRBJ2-3 | TRBV29-1 | TGCAGCGTTGCCTCCGCTGACACCGGCACAGATACGCAGTATTTT | CSVASADTGTDTQYF
TRBD2 | NA | TRBJ2-1 | TRBV5-1 | TGCGCCAGCAGGCCGGGACTAGCGGGAGGGAATGAGCAGTTCTTC | CASRPGLAGGNEQFF
NA | NA | TRBJ1-2 | TRBV28 | TGTGCCAGCAGTTCGGGGACTAACGGCTACACCTTC | CASSSGTNGYTF
NA | NA | TRBJ2-7 | TRBV28 | TGTGCCAGCAGAAAGGGAGGTGGCAGCGAGCAGTACTTC | CASRKGGGSEQYF
TRBD1 | NA | TRBJ1-1 | TRBV7-9 | TGTGCCAGCAGCTTGACAGGGGATGAAGCTTTCTTT | CASSLTGDEAFF
NA | NA | TRBJ1-4 | TRBV6-1 | TGTGCCAGCGGGTCCAGGGGAGCTAATGAAAAACTGTTTTTT | CASGSRGANEKLFF
NA | NA | TRBJ2-1 | TRBV14 | TGTGCCAGCAGCCAAAGGATCAGGTCGGAAGAGCAGTTCTTC | CASSQRIRSEEQFF
NA | NA | TRBJ2-2 | TRBV6-5 | TGTGCCAGCAGACGACGGGACCCCCCCGGGGAGCTGTTTTTT | CASRRRDPPGELFF
NA | NA | TRBJ2-7 | TRBV7-2 | TGTGCCAGCAGCTTACTTCGGTTTTCGGGCTACGAGCAGTACTTC | CASSLLRFSGYEQYF
NA | NA | TRBJ1-5 | TRBV14 | TGTGCCAGCAGCCAGAGTTTAAAGGCCCAGCATTTT | CASSQSLKAQHF
NA | NA | TRBJ1-1 | TRBV15 | TGTGCCACCAGCAGGCCCGACAGGAACACTGAAGCTTTCTTT | CATSRPDRNTEAFF
TRBD2 | NA | TRBJ2-1 | TRBV7-9 | TGTGCCAGCAGCTTACCTTACAGACTAGCGGGAGGTGGGAATGAGCAGTTCTTC | CASSLPYRLAGGGNEQFF
NA | NA | TRBJ1-1 | TRBV27 | TGTGCCAGCAGTTTTCGAATTAAAGACAGCTTTGAAGCTTTCTTT | CASSFRIKDSFEAFF
NA | NA | TRBJ1-1 | TRBV11-2 | TGTGCCAGCAGGCAGGCCTCCGGACAAACAGCTTTCTTT | CASRQASGQTAFF